The present T cell receptor (beta chain) was sequenced within a study of shared clonotypes between healthy human individuals. Study-wide findings and caveats: Large depth notwithstanding, sorted-subset sequencing proved incomplete by rarefaction. On the whole, naive subsets had larger estimated richness than memory subsets had. Shared across a few donors were around 5% of the naive CD4 clonotypes.

Method: immunoSEQ multiplex PCR; TCRdb's copy keeps in-frame clones and lacks some. The sample includes about 2.3 million clones, less than 95% of them seen just once. Germline V lookup: CDR1 MDHEN, CDR2 SYDVKM. Trimming cost V 3 bases and J 1 base, with 7 bases left between them. The CDR3 is made up of 14 amino acids. This clone came up once. Antigen: not known. Input material: naive CD4+ T cells from PBMCs. The subset here: CD45RA+ positively selected. The chain joins TRBV28 to TRBJ1-5; D is unclear. The receptor was derived from a man between 18 and 29 years old in good health. Some clones in this sample may be carry-over from other donors' samples. DNA for the CDR3: TGTGCCAGCAGTTTCTGGCTCAGCAATCAGCCCCAGCATTTT. Translating gives CASSFWLSNQPQHF. Using reference TRBV28 and TRBJ1-5 for the parts outside the CDR3, the full variable domain is DVKVTQSSRYLVKRTGEKVFLECVQDMDHENMFWYRQDPGLGLRLIYFSYDVKMKEKGDIPEGYSVSREKKERFSLILESASTNQTSMYLCASSFWLSNQPQHFGDGTRLSIL.